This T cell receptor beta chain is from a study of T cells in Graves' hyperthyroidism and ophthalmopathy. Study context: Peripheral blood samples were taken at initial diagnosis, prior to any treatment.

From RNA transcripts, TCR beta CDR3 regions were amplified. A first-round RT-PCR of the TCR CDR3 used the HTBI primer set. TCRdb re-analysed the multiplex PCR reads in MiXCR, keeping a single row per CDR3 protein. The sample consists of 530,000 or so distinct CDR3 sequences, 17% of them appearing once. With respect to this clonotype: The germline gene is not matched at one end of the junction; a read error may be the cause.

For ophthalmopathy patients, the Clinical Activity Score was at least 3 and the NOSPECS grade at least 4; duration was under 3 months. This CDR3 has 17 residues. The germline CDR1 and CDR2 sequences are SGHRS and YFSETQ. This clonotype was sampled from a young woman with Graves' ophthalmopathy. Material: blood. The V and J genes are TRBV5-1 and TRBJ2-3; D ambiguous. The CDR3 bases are TGTGCCAGCAGCCCGACCAGATTCCCCGTTAAAACAGATACGCAGTATTTT. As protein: CASSPTRFPVKTDTQYF.